A selection of T cell receptor beta chains follows, all from one sample in a study of cytomegalovirus exposure and HLA in healthy donors. Measured with immunoSEQ multiplex PCR; TCRdb has only the in-frame clones, and not every one. The profile shows about 69,000 clones, 76% of them singletons. The sequenced sample consisted of PBMCs. All receptors derive from a man younger than 35 in good health and CMV-seronegative. Both conserved end residues are trimmed from each CDR3. D genes are given only for firm matches. Clone sizes are given selectively: once, few, many, or a class where the clone is expanded.

j_call clone_size v_call d_call cdr3_aa
TRBJ2-1 - TRBV9 TRBD1 ASSVLTGGGEQF
TRBJ2-3 - TRBV21-1 - ASPCGITDTQY
TRBJ1-4 - TRBV27 - TSISPATNEKLF
TRBJ1-2 - TRBV5-4 TRBD1 ASSRPGQTYGYT
TRBJ2-5 - TRBV5-1 - ASSLEGGMGETQY
TRBJ2-5 - TRBV19 TRBD2 ASSKWTSGGGETQY
TRBJ2-2 - TRBV6-4 TRBD2 ASSALAGSNTGELF
TRBJ2-1 - TRBV5-5 TRBD2 ASSSTSGLDEQF
TRBJ2-5 - TRBV2 TRBD2 ASSLSGGAKTQY
TRBJ2-5 - TRBV7-6 - ASSSTGGVETQY
TRBJ2-1 once TRBV9 - ASSVEVGGAYNEQF
TRBJ1-2 once TRBV11-1 - ASSFPGGGALT
TRBJ2-7 - TRBV19 - ASTDPQGSSYEQY
TRBJ1-1 - TRBV5-6 TRBD1 ASSLGRGQGTEAF
TRBJ1-1 - TRBV18 TRBD1 ASSPLSGGAPNTEAF
TRBJ2-1 - TRBV15 TRBD2 ATSGGTSGSYNEQF
TRBJ1-2 - TRBV11-2 - ASSLVRNPNYGYT
TRBJ1-1 - TRBV4-1 - ASSQVQGTEAF
TRBJ1-2 few TRBV28 TRBD1 ASSRDRGRGIYGYT
TRBJ1-3 - TRBV5-1 - ASSLGGRDTIY
TRBJ1-4 - TRBV15 - ATSRQGGTNEKLF
TRBJ2-7 - TRBV4-1 TRBD2 ASSQDLGSGSYEQY
TRBJ1-1 - TRBV5-5 TRBD1 ASSPIQGRNTEAF
TRBJ2-5 - TRBV25-1 TRBD2 ASSILAGGETQY